This TCR beta chain was sequenced for a study of T cells after yellow fever vaccination (dated by TCRdb to between 2019 and 2020). As for the study more broadly: The SMART-Seq v4 Ultra Low Input RNA kit was used to prepare libraries from fractions with low cell numbers. To follow T-cell clones before and after both primary and booster YFV17D yellow fever vaccination, bulk TCR alpha and beta repertoires underwent longitudinal sequencing. Two healthy male donors, one aged 18 to 30 and one aged 30 to 40 years, made up the cohort. Blood samples were taken at several timepoints before and after primary and secondary immunization, and bulk PBMC replicates and cell subsets were isolated.

According to the study, the label for this sample's treatment or condition signals: live attenuated yellow fever vaccine strain. Two biological replicates of bulk PBMCs were collected at each blood-draw timepoint. PBMCs were isolated from peripheral blood using a standard Ficoll-Paque protocol. RNA was extracted with TriZol from bulk PBMCs, CD4 and CD8 fractions, and dextramer-positive and dextramer-negative fractions. The paper's findings and limits, for the study overall: A small fraction of clonotypes showed up in both the CD4 and CD8 compartments, probably as a result of convergent recombination. Most clones expanded after primary vaccination (around 96% of CD4 and roughly 90% of CD8) were re-detected after the booster, suggesting that broad memory maintenance occurred. The secondary T-cell response was weaker than the primary response but faster, peaking on day 5 instead of day 15. Because the study included only a couple of donors, the extent to which the findings can be generalized is limited. FACS-sorted repertoires could contain abundant contaminating clonotypes from the bulk population, so computational filtering was required.

TCR cDNA was made using 5'RACE template switching, a step that added a universal primer site and unique molecular identifiers. cDNA synthesis was primed from both the TCR alpha and TCR beta constant segments. Library amplification used two PCR steps, and the second PCR step added sample barcodes and sequencing adapters. Sequencing of the libraries was done on either Illumina HiSeq 2500 (2x100 bp) or NovaSeq (2x150 bp). In the source study's methods: Reads were demultiplexed and collapsed into UMI consensus sequences with MIGEC, and V(D)J alignment was performed with MiXCR. Clonotypes responding to the vaccine were identified with edgeR on replicate PBMC samples, with the criteria of FDR below 0.01 and a log2 fold change above 5 up to day 15. Each bulk clonotype was labeled CD4 or CD8 based on which sequenced repertoire, CD4 or CD8, contained the clonotype at higher abundance. The public reads were reprocessed in TCRdb via fastp at Q25 and MiXCR, keeping in-frame beta chains. Every distinct CDR3 protein forms one entry, paired with its most common genes and DNA. In this record, the V and J calls reflect TCRdb's handling and not the investigators' own analysis. The sample profile shows 600,000 to 750,000 distinct CDR3 sequences; about 12% of them were found once. The ten most abundant clones make up 14% to 15% of the sample.

Taken from the germline V gene, the CDR1 and CDR2 loops are ENHRY and SYGVKD. The trim is 0 bases for V and 12 bases for J, with a gap of 6 bases between the germline ends. From the cysteine up to the phenylalanine, the CDR3 has a length of 11 residues. Just CDR3 DNA is preserved here, 33 bases in frame from base 1. Only a few counts were recorded for this clonotype. No antigen is known for it. No much larger clonotype is one base removed from it; base qualities were not supplied. The V and J genes are TRBV10-3 and TRBJ2-1; the D gene is not confidently resolved. The receptor comes from a man under 40 who received the YFV17D yellow fever vaccine. The sequencing used PBMCs, collected on the day of the yellow fever booster vaccination. The CDR3 protein: CAISESVLQFF. The DNA sequence follows: TGTGCCATCAGTGAGTCGGTATTGCAGTTCTTC.